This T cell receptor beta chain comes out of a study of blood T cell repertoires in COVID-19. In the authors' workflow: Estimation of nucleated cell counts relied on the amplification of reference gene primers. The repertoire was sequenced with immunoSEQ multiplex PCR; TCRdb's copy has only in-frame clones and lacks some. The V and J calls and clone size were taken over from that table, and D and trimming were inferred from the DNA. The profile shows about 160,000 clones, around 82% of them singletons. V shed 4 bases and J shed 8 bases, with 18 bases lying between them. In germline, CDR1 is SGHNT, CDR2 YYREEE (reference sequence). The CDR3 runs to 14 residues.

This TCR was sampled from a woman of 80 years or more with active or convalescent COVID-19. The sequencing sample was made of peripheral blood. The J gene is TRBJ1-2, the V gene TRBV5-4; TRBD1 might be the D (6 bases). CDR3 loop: CASSLQGLQHGYTF. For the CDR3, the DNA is TGTGCCAGCAGCCTCCAGGGGTTGCAACACGGCTACACCTTC. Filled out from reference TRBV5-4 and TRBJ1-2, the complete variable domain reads ETGVTQSPTHLIKTRGQQVTLRCSSQSGHNTVSWYQQALGQGPQFIFQYYREEENGRGNFPPRFSGLQFPNYSSELNVNALELDDSALYLCASSLQGLQHGYTFGSGTRLTVV.